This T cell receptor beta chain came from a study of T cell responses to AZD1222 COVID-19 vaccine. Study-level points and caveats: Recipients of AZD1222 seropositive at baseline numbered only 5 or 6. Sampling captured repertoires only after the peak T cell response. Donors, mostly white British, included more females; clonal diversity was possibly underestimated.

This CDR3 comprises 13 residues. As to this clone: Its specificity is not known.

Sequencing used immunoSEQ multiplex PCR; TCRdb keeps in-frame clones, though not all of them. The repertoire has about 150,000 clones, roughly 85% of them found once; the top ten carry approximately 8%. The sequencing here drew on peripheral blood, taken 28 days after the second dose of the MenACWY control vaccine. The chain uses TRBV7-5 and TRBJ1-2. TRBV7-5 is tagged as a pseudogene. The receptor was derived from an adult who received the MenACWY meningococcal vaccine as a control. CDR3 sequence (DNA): TGTGTCAGAAGCAGATACCTTAACTATGGCTACACCTTC. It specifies CVRSRYLNYGYTF.